Listed here are 26 T cell receptor beta chains from one sample, sequenced in a study of T cell repertoires in cytomegalovirus infection. TCRdb itself ran the reads through MiXCR, one entry per CDR3 protein. The sample lists roughly 640,000 distinct CDR3 sequences, 24% occurring once. The source material was CD8+ T cells from PBMCs. The receptors here all came from a human donor in good health (CMV status not recorded). Some clones in this sample may be carry-over from other donors' samples.

In this sample, this clonotype turned up a few times. CDR3 nucleotides: TGTGCCAGCAGCTTAAAGGGGGCGCGGGCCGGGGAGCTGTTTTTT. This codes for CASSLKGARAGELFF. The V call is TRBV7-6, the J call TRBJ2-2, with 7 bases aligning to TRBD1. This CDR3 contains 15 residues. With V trimmed by 2 bases and J by 6 bases, 6 bases remained unmatched. Germline CDR1 SGHVS, CDR2 FNYEAQ.

The table lists this clonotype with a few counts. The J gene is TRBJ1-2, the V gene TRBV20-1; 9 nucleotides agree with TRBD1. J lost 3 bases, V lost 6 bases, and 5 bases had no gene match. Germline CDR1 reads DFQATT; CDR2 reads SNEGSKA (reference sequence). The CDR3 spans 13 residues. CDR3 region: CSAWTGDDYGYTF. CDR3 in DNA: TGCAGTGCCTGGACAGGGGACGACTATGGCTACACCTTC.

This clonotype was recorded once. Sequence at one end of the junction differs from germline and may be a read error. The rearrangement uses TRBV29-1 and TRBJ1-2, with 7 bases lining up with TRBD1. CDR1 SQVTM and CDR2 ANQGSEA come from the germline V gene. CDR3 size: 11 residues. This CDR3 reads CSAWDSYGNTF. For the CDR3, the DNA is TGCAGCGCCTGGGACAGCTATGGCAACACCTTC.

This clonotype was seen repeatedly, ten times or more. The genes are TRBV7-2 and TRBJ1-2; D is unresolved. Trimming shortened V by 5 bases and J by 6 bases, and 7 bases separated the two germline ends. Germline CDR1 SGHTA, CDR2 FQGNSA. This CDR3 has 11 residues. The CDR3 nucleotides read TGTGCCAGCAGCGGGTTAAATGGCTACACCTTC. Its protein is CASSGLNGYTF. Filled out from reference TRBV7-2 and TRBJ1-2, the complete variable domain reads GAGVSQSPSNKVTEKGKDVELRCDPISGHTALYWYRQSLGQGLEFLIYFQGNSAPDKSGLPSDRFSAERTGGSVSTLTIQRTQQEDSAVYLCASSGLNGYTFGSGTRLTVV.

This clonotype came up many times. The gene calls are TRBV7-9 and TRBJ2-5, with D perhaps matching TRBD1 or TRBD2 (5 bases each). This CDR3 contains 15 residues. V lost 1 base and J lost 5, with 14 bases in between. The germline V gene encodes CDR1 SEHNR and CDR2 FQNEAQ (reference sequence). The CDR3 DNA is TGTGCCAGCAGCTTAGTCGGGGCCCAAGGGGAGACCCAGTACTTC. It codes for CASSLVGAQGETQYF.

The CDR3 loop is CASSLIRGYEQYF. CDR3 nucleotides: TGTGCCAGCAGTTTAATACGGGGTTACGAGCAGTACTTC. V usage is TRBV12-3 or TRBV12-4 and J usage is TRBJ2-7, with a tentative D call TRBD2 (5 bases). This CDR3 comprises 13 residues. V lost 2 bases and J lost 4, with 9 bases in between.

The chain carries TRBV7-6 and TRBJ1-2, with 8 bases matching TRBD1. Germline loops: CDR1 SGHVS, CDR2 FNYEAQ. The trim removed 6 bases at V and 7 bases at J, leaving 10 bases unmatched. The CDR3 covers 14 residues. CDR3 sequence (DNA): TGTGCCAGCAGTTTCTCGGACAGGGCTGTTGGCTACACCTTC. Its protein product is CASSFSDRAVGYTF. Complete variable domain (other parts from reference TRBV7-6 and TRBJ1-2): GAGVSQSPRYKVTKRGQDVALRCDPISGHVSLYWYRQALGQGPEFLTYFNYEAQQDKSGLPNDRFSAERPEGSISTLTIQRTEQRDSAMYRCASSFSDRAVGYTFGSGTRLTVV.

The chain links TRBV5-1 to TRBJ2-7; 7 bases fit TRBD1. The CDR3 consists of 14 residues. The V and J ends lost 4 bases and 2 bases, in that order; junction bases with no gene match: 6. Germline V lookup: CDR1 SGHRS, CDR2 YFSETQ. For the CDR3, the DNA is TGCGCCAGCAGCCGTTGGGACAGTACCTACGAGCAGTACTTC. This translates into CASSRWDSTYEQYF.

The V gene is TRBV7-9, the J gene TRBJ2-5; 14 nucleotides line up with TRBD2. V dropped 5 bases and J dropped 3; count of bases not matched to a gene: 8. The CDR3 is made up of 17 amino acids. Germline assignment: CDR1 SEHNR and CDR2 FQNEAQ (reference sequence). This CDR3 is CASSPGLAGVEEETQYF. The CDR3 DNA reads as TGTGCCAGCAGCCCGGGACTAGCGGGGGTTGAGGAAGAGACCCAGTACTTC.

The chain joins TRBV20-1 to TRBJ1-6; D perhaps matches TRBD1 (5 bases). The CDR3 spans 17 residues. Germline lookup yields CDR1 DFQATT and CDR2 SNEGSKA (reference sequence). The V and J ends lost 0 bases and 0 bases respectively, with 12 bases between them. CDR3 nucleotides: TGCAGTGCTAGAGATCGGGACGGGAGCTCCTATAATTCACCCCTCCACTTT. Translating it yields CSARDRDGSSYNSPLHF.

About this clonotype: A junction boundary mismatches the germline segment, possibly from a read error. The chain carries TRBV12-3 or TRBV12-4 and TRBJ2-1; D not certain. The CDR3 spans 17 residues. Written as DNA, the CDR3 is TGTGCCAGCAGTTTTACAACCGGAACACTCACCTACGATGAGCAGTTCTTC. Translating gives CASSFTTGTLTYDEQFF.

J is TRBJ2-5 and V is TRBV5-6; 10 bases map to TRBD2. V dropped 2 bases and J dropped 4; count of bases not matched to a gene: 5. Germline-derived CDR1 and CDR2 are SGHDT and YYEEEE. CDR3 length: 15 residues. CDR3 amino acids: CASSFSGGRRETQYF. CDR3 bases: TGTGCCAGCAGCTTTAGCGGGGGGCGAAGAGAGACCCAGTACTTC.

The chain links TRBV24-1 to TRBJ2-2; perhaps TRBD2 as D (5 bases). The CDR3 has 16 amino acids. Trimming pared 0 bases from V and 6 bases from J, leaving 13 bases between. The germline CDR1 and CDR2 sequences are KGHDR and SFDVKD. CDR3 region: CATSDLKDFLAGELFF. CDR3 DNA: TGTGCCACCAGTGATTTGAAGGACTTCCTGGCCGGGGAGCTGTTTTTT.

The rearrangement links TRBV5-6 to TRBJ2-1; possibly TRBD1 or TRBD2 for D (5 bases each). This CDR3 is built from 19 residues. V lost 2 bases to trimming and J lost 6 bases, with 27 bases between them. The germline CDR1 and CDR2 sequences are SGHDT and YYEEEE. CDR3 sequence: CASSFSTPGPESLGNEQFF. Written as DNA, the CDR3 is TGTGCCAGCAGCTTTTCGACTCCGGGGCCAGAGTCCTTGGGCAATGAGCAGTTCTTC.

This clonotype was counted a few times. The chain joins TRBV7-9 to TRBJ2-6, with 7 bases lining up with TRBD1. The V segment lost 3 bases and the J segment 4 bases; nucleotides outside the gene matches: 3. The CDR3 covers 15 residues. Germline CDR1 reads SEHNR; CDR2 reads FQNEAQ (reference sequence). The CDR3 DNA follows: TGTGCCAGCAGCTTTACAGGGGCCGGGGCCAACGTCCTGACTTTC. It codes for CASSFTGAGANVLTF.

This clonotype was seen more than once but under ten times. The V and J genes are TRBV19 and TRBJ2-1; TRBD2 agrees at 10 bases. V dropped 1 base and J dropped 6; count of bases not matched to a gene: 3. CDR3 size: 15 residues. Germline V gene data show CDR1 as LNHDA and CDR2 as SQIVND (reference sequence). The CDR3 nucleotides are TGTGCCAGTAGTATAGGGACTAGCGGCATCAATGAGCAGTTCTTC. This codes for CASSIGTSGINEQFF.

With respect to this clonotype: A much larger clone differs by one base, so this may be a read error. J is TRBJ2-2 and V is TRBV7-2, with a weak D call TRBD1 (7 bases). The CDR3 spans 17 residues. Germline assignment: CDR1 SGHTA and CDR2 FQGNSA. Trimming stripped 4 bases from V and 1 base from J, with 16 bases between. This chain's CDR3 is CASSSPGGQLNTGELFF. CDR3 nucleotides: TGTGCCAGCAGCTCCCCCGGGGGACAGCTGAACACCGGGGAGCTGTTTTTT.

There are a few counts of this clonotype. J is TRBJ1-2 and V is TRBV6-5, with D possibly being TRBD1 (6 bases). In germline, CDR1 is MNHEY, CDR2 SVGAGI. The CDR3 covers 15 residues. Trimming removed 0 bases at V and 3 bases at J, with 11 bases between. The CDR3 nucleotides read TGTGCCAGCAGTTACTCGGGGGGCTTATACTATGGCTACACCTTC. Amino acid sequence: CASSYSGGLYYGYTF.

The table lists this clonotype with many counts. The DNA for the CDR3 is TGTGCCAGCAGCCGCGGGGGCCCCGCCTACAATGAGCAGTTCTTC. Amino acids: CASSRGGPAYNEQFF. The chain uses TRBV7-6 and TRBJ2-1, with D possibly matching TRBD2 (7 bases). The CDR3 length is 15 residues. Deletions cut 5 bases from V and 2 bases from J, with 13 bases between. Germline V gene lookup returns CDR1 SGHVS and CDR2 FNYEAQ. Full variable domain (outside the CDR3, taken from reference TRBV7-6 and TRBJ2-1): GAGVSQSPRYKVTKRGQDVALRCDPISGHVSLYWYRQALGQGPEFLTYFNYEAQQDKSGLPNDRFSAERPEGSISTLTIQRTEQRDSAMYRCASSRGGPAYNEQFFGPGTRLTVL.

A few counts support this clonotype. The chain recombines TRBV12-3 or TRBV12-4 with TRBJ2-3; 10 bases are shared with TRBD2. The CDR3 spans 15 residues. V shed 4 bases, J shed 2 bases, and the junction held 3 bases outside the gene matches. CDR3 DNA sequence: TGTGCCAGCAGTTATCTAGCGGGGGACACAGATACGCAGTATTTT. Translated: CASSYLAGDTDTQYF.

As concerns this clonotype: It may be a read error: a sequence one base away is much more abundant. This chain connects TRBV7-8 to TRBJ1-2, with 7 bases lining up with TRBD1. Looked up from germline, CDR1 is SGHVS and CDR2 is FQNEAQ. This CDR3 is 14 amino acids long. The CDR3 coding sequence is TGTGTCAGCAGCTCCCTACAGGGGTTGTATGGCTACACCTTC. Translated, it gives CVSSSLQGLYGYTF.

This clonotype was observed a handful of times. V gene TRBV7-3 combines with J gene TRBJ2-1, with 10 bases lining up with TRBD2. CDR1 SGHTA and CDR2 FQGTGA come from the germline V gene. The trim removed 1 base at V and 4 bases at J, leaving 4 bases unmatched. This CDR3 is built from 16 residues. This chain's CDR3 is CASSLSSSGGYNEQFF. The CDR3 DNA sequence: TGTGCCAGCAGCTTAAGTAGTAGCGGGGGGTACAATGAGCAGTTCTTC.

The CDR3 spells CASSFVGGPDTQYF. CDR3 sequence (DNA): TGTGCCAGCAGTTTTGTGGGGGGGCCAGATACGCAGTATTTT. The chain employs TRBV12-3 or TRBV12-4 and TRBJ2-3; a possible D gene is TRBD2 (7 bases). V shed 3 bases and J shed 4 bases, with 11 bases lying between them. The CDR3 sequence is 14 residues long.

The sample holds many counts of this clonotype. This chain uses TRBV28 with TRBJ2-3; no definite D call. The CDR3 consists of 12 residues. Germline loops: CDR1 MDHEN, CDR2 SYDVKM. Trimming took 3 bases from V and 5 from J, leaving 6 bases between them. The CDR3 here is CASSFTLDTQYF. The CDR3 DNA reads as TGTGCCAGCAGTTTTACCTTAGATACGCAGTATTTT.

The CDR3 loop reads CASSLGSDSEEKLFF. The CDR3 DNA reads as TGTGCCAGCAGCTTAGGCTCGGACAGTGAAGAAAAACTGTTTTTT. V and J are TRBV11-1 and TRBJ1-4, with TRBD1 as a possible D gene (6 bases). Trimming cost V 1 base and J 8 bases, with 14 bases left between them. In germline, CDR1 is SGHAT, CDR2 FQDESV (reference sequence). The CDR3 sequence is 15 residues long.

This clonotype was counted at least ten times. The rearrangement joins TRBV7-2 to TRBJ1-2, with a tentative D call TRBD1 (5 bases). The CDR3 has 14 residues. Per the germline V gene, CDR1 is SGHTA and CDR2 is FQGNSA. V was cut by 8 bases and J by 8 bases, with 21 bases left in between. The CDR3 loop is CASVGPGLQGGYTF. CDR3 DNA: TGTGCCAGCGTTGGGCCGGGGCTCCAAGGAGGCTACACCTTC.